The source of this T cell receptor beta chain is a study of a mutant IDH1 vaccine in newly diagnosed glioma. The wider study: In some groups vaccination began 4-6 weeks post-radiotherapy; others received it with temozolomide.

Time point defined: week 11, during vaccination. The investigators gave 300 ug of mutant IDH1 20-mer peptide in each vaccine dose, together with topical imiquimod. This CDR3 comprises 15 residues. V was trimmed by 6 bases and J by 0 bases, leaving 14 bases between them. Germline CDR1 MNHEY, CDR2 SMNVEV (reference sequence). The table came from immunoSEQ multiplex PCR; TCRdb's copy has only in-frame clones and leaves some out. In the table there are around 130,000 clones, 80% of which are singletons. This clone was seen more than once but under ten times. Its antigen is undetermined. This receptor was taken from a man aged 35-49 years with glioma. The specimen was PBMCs, collected from a glioma patient whose treatment included an IDH1 peptide vaccine. The genes are TRBV27 and TRBJ1-2, with D possibly TRBD1 on 5 matching bases. Here the CDR3 reads CASSAPGGANYGYTF. The CDR3 nucleotides read TGTGCCAGCAGCGCCCCTGGGGGAGCTAACTATGGCTACACCTTC.